The T cell receptor beta chain under discussion was sequenced for a study of T-cell reconstitution after alpha-beta-depleted transplantation in children. The TCRbeta library was prepared with unique molecular identifiers. From the PCR reads, TCRdb called clonotypes with MiXCR, one entry per CDR3 protein. Seen here are about 500,000 distinct CDR3 sequences, approximately 32% observed once, and the top ten hold 2% to 3%. Trimming removed 4 bases from V and 6 bases from J, with 9 bases in between. This CDR3 spans 12 amino acids. The sample here was PBMCs from the stem cell graft donor, taken from the stem cell graft. The V call is TRBV12-3 or TRBV12-4, the J call TRBJ1-1; D remains ambiguous. The TCR was taken from a human donor who donated a stem cell graft to a child with aplastic anemia. In nucleotides, the CDR3 is TGTGCCAGCAGTTCTGTTCCCGCTGAAGCTTTCTTT. Translation: CASSSVPAEAFF.